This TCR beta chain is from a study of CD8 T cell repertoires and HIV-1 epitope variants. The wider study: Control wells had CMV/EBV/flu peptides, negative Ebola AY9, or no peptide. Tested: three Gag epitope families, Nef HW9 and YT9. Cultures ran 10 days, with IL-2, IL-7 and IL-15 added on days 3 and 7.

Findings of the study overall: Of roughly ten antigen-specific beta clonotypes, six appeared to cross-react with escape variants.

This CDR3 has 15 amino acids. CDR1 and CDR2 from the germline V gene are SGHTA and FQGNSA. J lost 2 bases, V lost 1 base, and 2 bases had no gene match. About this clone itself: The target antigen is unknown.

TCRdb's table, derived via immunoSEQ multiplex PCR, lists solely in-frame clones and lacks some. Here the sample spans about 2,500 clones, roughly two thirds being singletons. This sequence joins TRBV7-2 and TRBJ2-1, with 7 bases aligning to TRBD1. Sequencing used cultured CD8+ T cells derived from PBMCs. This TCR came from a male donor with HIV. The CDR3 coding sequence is TGTGCCAGCAGCTTAGTAGGGGGCGCCTACAATGAGCAGTTCTTC. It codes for CASSLVGGAYNEQFF.